This T cell receptor beta chain came from a study of regulatory T cells in long-lasting Graves disease. Study-level results: TRBV28, TRBJ1-2 and TRBJ2-5 were favored in persistent disease.

Arm-PCR of CDR3 regions with iRepertoire HTBI primers generated TCR beta libraries. One entry per CDR3 protein, called by TCRdb with MiXCR from the multiplex PCR reads. The sample has about 470,000 distinct CDR3 sequences, 20% to 25% seen once. As to time point: persistent/refractory GD, antithyroid drugs over 5 years with positive TRAb. Preparation of the TCR library used RNA extracted from PBMCs. The CDR3 length is 14 residues. The germline V gene encodes CDR1 SNHLY and CDR2 FYNNEI. As concerns this clonotype: Its specificity is not known. Sequence at one end of the junction differs from germline and may be a read error.

The rearrangement links TRBV2 to TRBJ2-5; 13 bases align to TRBD2. This sequence originates from a female donor with Graves disease. The sample in question was peripheral blood mononuclear cells (PBMCs), obtained when the disease was refractory, from a patient treated with antithyroid drugs. The CDR3 region has the DNA TGTGCCAGCGGGACTAGCGGGGTGCCAGAGACCCAGTGCTTC. Its protein is CASGTSGVPETQCF. Combining the CDR3 with reference TRBV2 and TRBJ2-5 gives the whole variable domain EPEVTQTPSHQVTQMGQEVILRCVPISNHLYFYWYRQILGQKVEFLVSFYNNEISEKSEIFDDQFSVERPDGSNFTLKIRSTKLEDSAMYFCASGTSGVPETQCFGPGTRLLVL.